This T cell receptor beta chain was sequenced in a study of CD8+ T cells in alopecia areata. Study-wide findings and caveats: Sharing of TCR sequences between patients (possibly for HLA-related reasons) was less clear than in mice. An increase in clonality over normal scalp was evident in lesional scalp, especially alopecia totalis/universalis.

This CDR3 region has 15 residues. From germline, CDR1 is SGHTA and CDR2 FQGNSA. The V end lost 2 bases, the J end lost 5 bases, and 14 bases lay between the germline ends. On this clone: No antigen is known for it.

Sequencing templates came from extracted RNA that was reverse transcribed into cDNA. Sequenced by immunoSEQ multiplex PCR; TCRdb stores in-frame clones only, minus some. The profile shows tens of thousands of clones, less than 70% of them singletons. CD4+ cells of 5 or 6 patients were subjected to sorting into CD25+CD127- cells. PBMCs, the starting material, were the source of sorted CD4+ and CD8+ T cells. This sequence joins TRBV7-2 and TRBJ2-3, with unresolved D. This receptor was obtained from a human donor with alopecia areata. Input material: CD4+ Tregs sorted from blood. DNA of the CDR3: TGTGCCAGCAGCTTATACAGCCCCTCGATAGATACGCAGTATTTT. This codes for CASSLYSPSIDTQYF.